These 27 T cell receptor beta chains share one sample of origin, sequenced in a study of cytomegalovirus exposure and HLA in healthy donors. Assay used: immunoSEQ multiplex PCR; TCRdb lists only in-frame clones, some missing. The sample has 82,000 or so clones, roughly 93% seen once. The specimen was PBMCs. The receptor set was obtained from a man aged 18 to 30 in good health and CMV-seronegative.

V gene TRBV30 combines with J gene TRBJ1-4; 8 positions agree with TRBD1. Germline CDR1 reads GTSNPN; CDR2 reads SVGIG (reference sequence). V trimming: 5 bases; J trimming: 0 bases; junction bases outside the gene matches: 20. There are 20 residues in the CDR3. The CDR3 region is CAWAWGARTGYFATNEKLFF. The DNA for the CDR3 is TGTGCCTGGGCGTGGGGAGCCAGGACAGGGTACTTCGCAACTAATGAAAAACTGTTTTTT.

The CDR3 coding sequence is TGTGCCAGCAGTGAAGCGCCGATGAACAGGGGTCTACGGCAGTACTTC. The encoded protein is CASSEAPMNRGLRQYF. This chain connects TRBV2 to TRBJ2-7, with 7 bases that match TRBD1. There are 16 residues in the CDR3. V dropped 0 bases and J dropped 9; count of bases not matched to a gene: 14. Germline assignment: CDR1 SNHLY and CDR2 FYNNEI.

In its sample, this clone was seen a few times. This chain uses TRBV6-1 with TRBJ2-7; possible D gene TRBD1, 6 bases. CDR1 is MNHNS, CDR2 SASEGT, per germline. V was pared by 2 bases and J by 9 bases, with 20 bases between. The CDR3 is 15 amino acids. The CDR3 nucleotides are TGTGCCAGCAGTGAAACGCTGGACAGTCCTACGACGCAGTACTTC. Protein product: CASSETLDSPTTQYF.

The genes are TRBV5-1 and TRBJ2-3; D remains ambiguous. The V end was cut by 0 bases, the J end by 0 bases, with 14 bases between. Germline assignment: CDR1 SGHRS and CDR2 YFSETQ. The CDR3 covers 17 residues. The CDR3 region is CASSLGFSTTSTDTQYF. DNA for the CDR3: TGCGCCAGCAGCTTGGGGTTCTCGACAACTAGCACAGATACGCAGTATTTT.

The CDR3 nucleotides are TGTGCCAGCAGCTACCGGGGAGGGGGATCACCCCTCCACTTT. It yields the protein CASSYRGGGSPLHF. The rearrangement joins TRBV6-5 to TRBJ1-6; TRBD1 might be the D (6 bases). V was shortened by 6 bases and J by 10 bases, with 16 bases between the two germline ends. Germline CDR1 and CDR2: MNHEY and SVGAGI. The CDR3 has 14 amino acids.

V usage is TRBV7-6 and J usage is TRBJ2-3; 8 bases map to TRBD1. CDR1 and CDR2 from the germline V gene are SGHVS and FNYEAQ. V shed 5 bases, J shed 0 bases, and the junction held 13 bases outside the gene matches. The CDR3 sequence is 18 residues long. The CDR3 loop reads CASSHPGQAYTSTDTQYF. The CDR3 DNA reads as TGTGCCAGCAGCCATCCGGGACAGGCCTATACTAGCACAGATACGCAGTATTTT.

This chain connects TRBV30 to TRBJ2-3, with D possibly TRBD2 on 5 matching bases. V lost 0 bases to trimming and J lost 11 bases, with 15 bases between them. Germline-derived CDR1 and CDR2 are GTSNPN and SVGIG (reference sequence). This CDR3 region has 13 residues. CDR3 bases: TGTGCCTGGAGTGTCGGTATGGGGAGTATGCAGTATTTT. This gives the protein CAWSVGMGSMQYF.

J is TRBJ2-1 and V is TRBV6-4; D is uncertain. CDR3 length equals 16 residues. Germline V CDR1 and CDR2: MRHNA, SNTAGT. V was pared by 0 bases and J by 0 bases, with 9 bases between. CDR3 nucleotides: TGTGCCAGCAGTGACTCGTATAGGAGCTCCTACAATGAGCAGTTCTTC. Amino acid sequence: CASSDSYRSSYNEQFF.

This chain uses TRBV19 with TRBJ1-5; tentatively, D is TRBD1 (5 bases). Germline lookup yields CDR1 LNHDA and CDR2 SQIVND (reference sequence). This CDR3 comprises 14 residues. Between the trimmed V and J ends, which lost 9 bases and 9 bases, there was a span of 21 bases. The CDR3 loop reads CASWSVVGGLPQHF. The CDR3 DNA reads TGTGCCAGCTGGTCCGTCGTCGGGGGACTGCCCCAGCATTTT.

The gene calls are TRBV4-3 and TRBJ2-1; 7 nucleotides line up with TRBD2. The CDR3 totals 17 residues. Per germline, CDR1 LGHNA and CDR2 YSLEER. Trimming at V came to 0 bases and at J to 7 bases, leaving 12 bases not matched to a gene. This CDR3 is CASSQDLGGTGGNEQFF. The CDR3 region has the DNA TGCGCCAGCAGCCAAGATTTGGGCGGGACGGGGGGAAATGAGCAGTTCTTC.

This sequence joins TRBV27 and TRBJ2-1, with 8 bases aligning to TRBD2. CDR1 is MNHEY and CDR2 is SMNVEV in the germline V gene (reference sequence). This CDR3 spans 14 amino acids. V lost 4 bases and J lost 5; bases outside the gene matches: 4. The chain's CDR3 is CASSSKLADNEQFF. CDR3 coding DNA: TGTGCCAGCAGTTCAAAACTAGCGGACAATGAGCAGTTCTTC.

This sequence joins TRBV5-1 and TRBJ2-3; D may be TRBD1 or TRBD2 (6 bases each). The CDR3 runs to 14 residues. The germline CDR1 and CDR2 sequences are SGHRS and YFSETQ. V was shortened by 8 bases and J by 3 bases, with 16 bases between the two germline ends. CDR3 bases: TGCGCCAGTAGCGGCACAGGGATAACAGATACGCAGTATTTT. Translation: CASSGTGITDTQYF.

A few counts support this clone. The chain has TRBV5-4 and TRBJ2-2; 8 bases match TRBD2. The CDR3 runs 15 residues. Germline trimming cut 4 bases from V and 5 bases from J; bases unmatched to any gene: 7. Germline V gives CDR1 SGHNT, CDR2 YYREEE (reference sequence). DNA of the CDR3: TGTGCCAGCAGCGCAACTAGCGGCCCGACCGGGGAGCTGTTTTTT. It specifies CASSATSGPTGELFF.

The chain has TRBV6-5 and TRBJ1-3; no reliable D call. Trimming shortened V by 0 bases and J by 4 bases, and 10 bases separated the two germline ends. CDR1 MNHEY and CDR2 SVGAGI come from the germline V gene. This CDR3 comprises 15 residues. The chain's CDR3 is CASSYSIRTGNTIYF. CDR3 in DNA: TGTGCCAGCAGTTACTCGATCAGAACGGGAAACACCATATATTTT.

The chain couples TRBV6-1 to TRBJ1-4; tentatively, D is TRBD1 (6 bases). The CDR3 has 14 amino acids. CDR1 and CDR2 (germline): MNHNS, SASEGT. V was pared by 4 bases and J by 4 bases, with 10 bases between. The CDR3 loop reads CASSGTAFNEKLFF. The CDR3 DNA reads as TGTGCCAGCAGTGGGACAGCCTTTAATGAAAAACTGTTTTTT.

As to this clone: The junction differs from germline at one of its ends, possibly a read error. The rearrangement links TRBV7-7 to TRBJ2-2; 8 bases line up with TRBD1. The CDR3 totals 15 residues. The germline CDR1 and CDR2 sequences are SSHAT and FNYEAQ (reference sequence). This CDR3 reads CASSSTGAGTGELFF. The CDR3 DNA reads as TGTGCTAGCAGCTCGACAGGGGCGGGCACCGGGGAGCTGTTTTTT.

The V call is TRBV6-1, the J call TRBJ2-7; D gene uncertain. The V gene lost 6 bases and the J gene lost 3 bases, with 12 bases spanning the gap. CDR1 and CDR2 (germline): MNHNS, SASEGT. The CDR3 spans 13 residues. The CDR3 reads CASSLSPLYEQYF. The DNA for the CDR3 is TGTGCCAGCAGCCTCTCCCCCCTCTACGAGCAGTACTTC.

The chain links TRBV5-6 to TRBJ1-6; D not certain. Germline loops: CDR1 SGHDT, CDR2 YYEEEE. This CDR3 spans 15 amino acids. Trimming pared 0 bases from V and 6 bases from J, leaving 10 bases between. The CDR3 bases are TGTGCCAGCAGCTTGGCCGGGGTAATTAATTCACCCCTCCACTTT. This gives the protein CASSLAGVINSPLHF.

As regards this clone: One end of the junction does not line up with germline, which may come from a read error. V gene TRBV6-5 combines with J gene TRBJ1-1; D unresolved. This CDR3 has 14 residues. The germline V gene has CDR1 MNHEY and CDR2 SVGAGI. The CDR3 region is CASSYGQQYTEAFF. The CDR3 region has the DNA TGTGCCAGTAGTTACGGTCAACAGTACACTGAAGCTTTCTTT.

V usage is TRBV2 and J usage is TRBJ1-5; 7 bases map to TRBD1. Germline loops: CDR1 SNHLY, CDR2 FYNNEI. This CDR3 is 13 amino acids long. Unmatched junction bases numbered 3, after V lost 4 bases and J lost 6 bases. The CDR3 protein is CASSVQGSQPQHF. The CDR3 DNA is TGTGCCAGCAGTGTACAGGGGTCTCAGCCCCAGCATTTT.

J is TRBJ1-1 and V is TRBV5-6, with D unresolved. CDR3 length: 13 amino acids. Trimming stripped 0 bases from V and 1 base from J, with 4 bases between. The V gene's germline CDR1 is SGHDT and CDR2 YYEEEE. The CDR3 DNA follows: TGTGCCAGCAGCTTGGCCGGGAACACTGAAGCTTTCTTT. Protein: CASSLAGNTEAFF.

The V gene is TRBV6-6, the J gene TRBJ1-2; D is possibly TRBD1 (6 bases). The CDR3 totals 12 residues. Deletions cut 7 bases from V and 4 bases from J, with 10 bases between. Germline V gene sequence: CDR1 MNHNY, CDR2 SVGAGI (reference sequence). CDR3 in amino acids: CASNQGSYGYTF. CDR3 in DNA: TGTGCCAGCAACCAGGGGAGCTATGGCTACACCTTC.

This chain connects TRBV19 to TRBJ1-3, with D unresolved. CDR1 and CDR2 (germline): LNHDA, SQIVND (reference sequence). Trimming removed 9 bases at V and 0 bases at J, with 24 bases between. This CDR3 has 18 residues. The CDR3 loop is CASRTPDGFTSSGNTIYF. The CDR3 DNA reads TGTGCCAGCCGCACCCCGGACGGATTTACTAGCTCTGGAAACACCATATATTTT.

The V and J genes are TRBV9 and TRBJ1-2; no firm D call. The CDR3 is 12 residues long. Germline lookup yields CDR1 SGDLS and CDR2 YYNGEE. Between the trimmed V and J ends, which lost 3 bases and 4 bases, there was a span of 7 bases. The CDR3 bases are TGTGCCAGCAGCGGAGGAGTCTATGGCTACACCTTC. It specifies CASSGGVYGYTF.

This chain joins TRBV6-4 and TRBJ1-2; D ambiguous. The CDR3 is 12 residues long. Trimming cost V 4 bases and J 8 bases, with 11 bases left between them. CDR1 and CDR2 from the germline V gene are MRHNA and SNTAGT. The DNA for the CDR3 is TGTGCCAGCAGTGCCGGGGATTTCGGCTACACCTTC. It specifies CASSAGDFGYTF.

The rearrangement uses TRBV15 and TRBJ2-1; 7 bases line up with TRBD1. The junction had 3 bases not matched to a gene; V was cut back by 6 bases and J by 1 base. The CDR3 contains 14 residues. Germline CDR1 LNHNV, CDR2 YYDKDF (reference sequence). The CDR3 sequence is CATRADRSYNEQFF. CDR3 sequence (DNA): TGTGCCACCAGGGCGGACAGGTCCTACAATGAGCAGTTCTTC.

Concerning this clone: The sample contains more than one DNA sequence encoding this CDR3. The rearrangement joins TRBV6-5 to TRBJ1-2, with TRBD1 matching 9 bases. There are 13 residues in the CDR3. The trim removed 5 bases at V and 3 bases at J, leaving 1 base unmatched. The germline V gene has CDR1 MNHEY and CDR2 SVGAGI. CDR3 sequence reads: CASSRTGDYGYTF. In nucleotides, the CDR3 is TGTGCCAGCAGTCGGACAGGGGACTATGGCTACACCTTC.